Following are 23 T cell receptor beta chains from one sample sequenced in a study of OX40 agonist ivuxolimab in advanced cancers. Produced via immunoSEQ multiplex PCR; TCRdb's table is partial and in-frame only. The data hold nearly 60,000 clones, with approximately 89% observed a single time. Sequencing was performed on CD4+ or CD8+ T cells sorted from blood, taken in a trial of the OX40 agonist ivuxolimab. These receptors came from an adult with an advanced solid tumor such as melanoma, head and neck, liver or kidney cancer.

V usage is TRBV5-1 and J usage is TRBJ1-2, with 8 bases identical to TRBD1. Germline V lookup: CDR1 SGHRS, CDR2 YFSETQ. V dropped 3 bases and J dropped 3; count of bases not matched to a gene: 7. This CDR3 has 15 residues. CDR3 loop: CASSSTRGLDYGYTF. CDR3 sequence (DNA): TGCGCCAGCAGCTCCACCAGGGGGCTTGACTATGGCTACACCTTC.

For the CDR3, the DNA is TGTGCCAGCAGCTTGGCCGTCTTGGGTTTGGACTATGGCTACACCTTC. Its translation is CASSLAVLGLDYGYTF. V gene TRBV5-6 combines with J gene TRBJ1-2; unclear D gene. The CDR3 loop spans 16 amino acids. Germline V lookup: CDR1 SGHDT, CDR2 YYEEEE. Between the trimmed V and J ends, which lost 0 bases and 3 bases, there was a span of 15 bases.

The chain carries TRBV6-4 and TRBJ2-2; TRBD2 might be the D (6 bases). Germline V gene lookup returns CDR1 MRHNA and CDR2 SNTAGT. The CDR3 consists of 13 residues. V was trimmed by 6 bases and J by 6 bases, leaving 11 bases between them. The CDR3 DNA follows: TGTGCCAGCAGGGGAGGAGGAGCCGGGGAGCTGTTTTTT. As protein: CASRGGGAGELFF.

The chain uses TRBV11-2 and TRBJ2-5; 11 bases agree with TRBD1. CDR3 length: 17 amino acids. The J segment lost 4 bases and the V segment lost 5 bases, leaving 12 bases of the junction unmatched. Per the germline V gene, CDR1 is SGHAT and CDR2 is FQNNGV. Written as DNA, the CDR3 is TGTGCCAGCAGCCGAAACCTAGGACAGGGGGCAGGAGAGACCCAGTACTTC. Its protein product is CASSRNLGQGAGETQYF.

The CDR3 loop is CASSRFPFGRATYEQYF. The CDR3 region has the DNA TGCGCCAGCAGCCGTTTTCCATTTGGGAGGGCCACCTACGAGCAGTACTTC. The chain joins TRBV5-1 to TRBJ2-7; TRBD2 matches 7 bases. CDR1 and CDR2 (germline): SGHRS, YFSETQ. There are 17 residues in the CDR3. J lost 2 bases, V lost 4 bases, and 15 bases had no gene match.

The chain combines TRBV6-1 with TRBJ2-7; TRBD2 matches 8 bases. Germline V gives CDR1 MNHNS, CDR2 SASEGT. The V and J ends lost 8 bases and 4 bases, in that order; junction bases with no gene match: 13. The CDR3 is 15 residues long. The CDR3 region is CASLRGGIDKYEQYF. The DNA for the CDR3 is TGTGCCAGCCTACGGGGGGGGATCGATAAATACGAGCAGTACTTC.

This chain joins TRBV30 and TRBJ1-2; D is ambiguous. The CDR3 is made up of 14 amino acids. Trimming cost V 3 bases and J 7 bases, with 18 bases left between them. Germline V gene data show CDR1 as GTSNPN and CDR2 as SVGIG (reference sequence). CDR3 in DNA: TGTGCCTGGAGCTTTTCAGGTCCGGAGCTTGGCTACACCTTC. Translating gives CAWSFSGPELGYTF.

The gene calls are TRBV7-9 and TRBJ2-7; D possibly corresponds to TRBD2 (6 bases). The CDR3 extends over 14 amino acids. V lost 5 bases and J lost 5, with 16 bases in between. Germline loops: CDR1 SEHNR, CDR2 FQNEAQ (reference sequence). CDR3 sequence reads: CASSPGLPTHEQYF. The CDR3 DNA follows: TGTGCCAGCAGCCCGGGACTCCCAACCCACGAGCAGTACTTC.

This clone appeared a single time. The chain carries TRBV25-1 and TRBJ2-1; the D is unclear. The CDR3 is made up of 11 amino acids. Germline assignment: CDR1 MGHDK and CDR2 SYGVNS. V was cut by 4 bases and J by 8 bases, with 6 bases left in between. The CDR3 loop reads CASSVLYEQFF. CDR3 nucleotide sequence: TGTGCCAGCAGTGTGTTGTATGAGCAGTTCTTC.

The rearrangement uses TRBV19 and TRBJ2-3; D remains ambiguous. The CDR3 has 14 residues. V gave up 8 bases and J gave up 3 bases, with 15 bases separating them. Per the germline V gene, CDR1 is LNHDA and CDR2 is SQIVND (reference sequence). The DNA of the CDR3 is TGTGCCAGTTCTCAAAATTTCAGGACAGATACGCAGTATTTT. Amino acid sequence: CASSQNFRTDTQYF. The entire variable domain, with the rest obtained from reference TRBV19 and TRBJ2-3, is as follows: DGGITQSPKYLFRKEGQNVTLSCEQNLNHDAMYWYRQDPGQGLRLIYYSQIVNDFQKGDIAEGYSVSREKKESFPLTVTSAQKNPTAFYLCASSQNFRTDTQYFGPGTRLTVL.

DNA for the CDR3: TGTGCCAGCAAAATTTCGACAAGCCCCCTCCATGGCTACACCTTC. Encoded protein: CASKISTSPLHGYTF. The genes are TRBV27 and TRBJ1-2; the D is unclear. Germline lookup yields CDR1 MNHEY and CDR2 SMNVEV (reference sequence). V was pared by 7 bases and J by 6 bases, with 21 bases between. The CDR3 has 15 amino acids.

The chain employs TRBV19 and TRBJ2-2; 8 bases match TRBD2. The V gene's germline CDR1 is LNHDA and CDR2 SQIVND (reference sequence). V was pared by 6 bases and J by 4 bases, with 7 bases of the junction left unmatched. The CDR3 spans 15 residues. The CDR3 region is CASRPRAGATGELFF. As DNA, the CDR3 is TGTGCCAGTAGACCCCGAGCGGGAGCCACCGGGGAGCTGTTTTTT.

A single count supports this clone. The rearrangement links TRBV30 to TRBJ1-5; 12 bases are a match to TRBD1. Germline CDR1 reads GTSNPN; CDR2 reads SVGIG (reference sequence). V dropped 5 bases and J dropped 6; count of bases not matched to a gene: 5. There are 14 residues in the CDR3. In DNA, the CDR3 is TGTGCCTGGGCACCGGGACAGGGGGCTCAGCCCCAGCATTTT. Translated, it gives CAWAPGQGAQPQHF.

This clone was observed once. The chain carries TRBV5-6 and TRBJ2-1; 11 bases are a match to TRBD2. Germline values: CDR1 SGHDT, CDR2 YYEEEE. This CDR3 spans 16 amino acids. V gave up 3 bases and J gave up 9 bases; unmatched junction bases: 11. In DNA, the CDR3 is TGTGCCAGCAGCTGGGGGGTAGCGGGAGGGTTGGGTGAGCAGTTCTTC. Translation gives CASSWGVAGGLGEQFF.

This chain connects TRBV11-3 to TRBJ1-3; 11 bases map to TRBD1. The CDR3 spans 18 residues. Unmatched junction bases numbered 13, after V lost 5 bases and J lost 4 bases. Looked up from germline, CDR1 is SGHNT and CDR2 is YENEEA. This CDR3 reads CASSPKSEGQGGGNTIYF. The CDR3 bases are TGTGCCAGCAGCCCGAAATCAGAGGGACAGGGGGGCGGAAACACCATATATTTT.

This clone appeared once. The chain combines TRBV30 with TRBJ1-3; 8 bases are shared with TRBD1. V lost 5 bases to trimming and J lost 0 bases; unmatched junction nucleotides: 9. Germline loops: CDR1 GTSNPN, CDR2 SVGIG (reference sequence). This CDR3 has 16 amino acids. CDR3 in amino acids: CAWAGQGPSSGNTIYF. CDR3 nucleotide sequence: TGTGCCTGGGCTGGACAGGGACCGAGCTCTGGAAACACCATATATTTT.

This chain connects TRBV27 to TRBJ2-2; D perhaps matches TRBD1 (6 bases). Germline V lookup: CDR1 MNHEY, CDR2 SMNVEV (reference sequence). The V and J ends lost 6 bases and 4 bases respectively, with 21 bases between them. The CDR3 is made up of 17 amino acids. In nucleotides, the CDR3 is TGTGCCAGCAGAGACCAACAGGGAGTTGAGGGCACCGGGGAGCTGTTTTTT. This sequence encodes CASRDQQGVEGTGELFF.

This rearrangement joins TRBV7-6 to TRBJ2-3; weak D call: TRBD1 (5 bases). The V end lost 1 base, the J end lost 0 bases, and 17 bases lay between the germline ends. CDR3 length: 18 residues. The V gene's germline CDR1 is SGHVS and CDR2 FNYEAQ. This CDR3 is CASSLERGRLRSTDTQYF. The CDR3 DNA reads as TGTGCCAGCAGCTTAGAAAGGGGTCGGCTCAGAAGCACAGATACGCAGTATTTT. Full variable domain (rest looked up from reference TRBV7-6 and TRBJ2-3): GAGVSQSPRYKVTKRGQDVALRCDPISGHVSLYWYRQALGQGPEFLTYFNYEAQQDKSGLPNDRFSAERPEGSISTLTIQRTEQRDSAMYRCASSLERGRLRSTDTQYFGPGTRLTVL.

V gene TRBV7-9 combines with J gene TRBJ2-1; 8 bases match TRBD2. The CDR3 totals 15 residues. V lost 4 bases, J lost 9 bases, and 11 bases stayed unmatched. The V gene's germline CDR1 is SEHNR and CDR2 FQNEAQ (reference sequence). The CDR3 nucleotides read TGTGCCAGCAGCTCCCCGGGACTAGTAACGGGTGAGCAGTTCTTC. This codes for CASSSPGLVTGEQFF.

CDR3 amino acids: CASREKTGLAVNEQFF. In nucleotides, the CDR3 is TGTGCCAGTAGGGAAAAAACGGGACTAGCGGTCAATGAGCAGTTCTTC. This chain connects TRBV19 to TRBJ2-1, with 11 bases aligning to TRBD2. CDR3 length equals 16 residues. V lost 6 bases to trimming and J lost 6 bases; unmatched junction nucleotides: 10. Germline V gene lookup returns CDR1 LNHDA and CDR2 SQIVND (reference sequence).

The chain employs TRBV7-6 and TRBJ1-3; the match to TRBD1 covers 9 bases. This CDR3 contains 15 residues. Unmatched junction bases numbered 6, after V lost 5 bases and J lost 4 bases. Germline CDR1 SGHVS, CDR2 FNYEAQ. CDR3: CASSRTGGTGNTIYF. Written as DNA, the CDR3 is TGTGCCAGCAGCCGTACAGGGGGCACGGGAAACACCATATATTTT.

The rearrangement links TRBV30 to TRBJ2-2, with 12 bases aligning to TRBD2. Germline V lookup: CDR1 GTSNPN, CDR2 SVGIG (reference sequence). The junction had 1 base not matched to a gene; V was cut back by 3 bases and J by 5 bases. The CDR3 spans 14 residues. The CDR3: CAWRLAGGTGELFF. CDR3 nucleotide sequence: TGTGCCTGGAGACTAGCGGGAGGTACCGGGGAGCTGTTTTTT.

The chain carries TRBV6-6 and TRBJ1-5; D ambiguous. Germline V gene lookup returns CDR1 MNHNY and CDR2 SVGAGI (reference sequence). CDR3 size: 11 residues. V gave up 2 bases and J gave up 4 bases, with 0 bases separating them. The CDR3 nucleotides read TGTGCCAGCAGTTACAATCAGCCCCAGCATTTT. As protein: CASSYNQPQHF.